Shown below are 12 T cell receptor beta chains from a single sample sequenced in a study of early T cells in non-severe SARS-CoV-2 infection. Using its own MiXCR run on the 5' RACE reads, TCRdb lists one record per CDR3 protein. Counted here are 30,000 to 40,000 distinct CDR3 sequences, about 10% occurring once; the ten biggest clones make up roughly 13%. Sequencing was performed on whole blood. These receptors originate from an adult who was a healthcare worker with PCR-confirmed SARS-CoV-2 infection or an uninfected control (not recorded which).

This clonotype was detected ten times or more. This chain uses TRBV18 with TRBJ1-2, with a possible D match to TRBD1 (5 bases). The CDR3 consists of 14 residues. From germline, CDR1 is KGHSH and CDR2 LQKENI. V was shortened by 6 bases and J by 2 bases, with 13 bases between the two germline ends. The CDR3 protein is CASSRDGPNYGYTF. The CDR3 coding sequence is TGTGCCAGCTCCCGGGACGGCCCCAACTATGGCTACACCTTC.

This clonotype was counted only a few times. The V and J genes are TRBV7-8 and TRBJ1-1; D ambiguous. With 2 bases removed from V and 11 bases from J, the gap between germline ends came to 9 bases. This CDR3 is 11 amino acids long. Germline V gene data show CDR1 as SGHVS and CDR2 as FQNEAQ. CDR3 nucleotides: TGTGCCAGCAGCTTATTGGATGCGGCTTTCTTT. This translates into CASSLLDAAFF. Complete variable domain (other parts from reference TRBV7-8 and TRBJ1-1): GAGVSQSPRYKVAKRGQDVALRCDPISGHVSLFWYQQALGQGPEFLTYFQNEAQLDKSGLPSDRFFAERPEGSVSTLKIQRTQQEDSAVYLCASSLLDAAFFGQGTRLTVV.

This chain joins TRBV29-1 and TRBJ2-1; 10 nucleotides line up with TRBD2. Trimming removed 6 bases from V and 5 bases from J; junction bases left unmatched: 7. The CDR3 sequence is 14 residues long. CDR1 SQVTM and CDR2 ANQGSEA come from the germline V gene. The CDR3 nucleotides read TGCAGCGTGGGCAGACTAGCGGGCGACAATGAGCAGTTCTTC. Protein: CSVGRLAGDNEQFF.

This clonotype was seen at least ten times. This sequence joins TRBV7-3 and TRBJ2-2; D gene ambiguous. The CDR3 spans 16 residues. Per germline, CDR1 SGHTA and CDR2 FQGTGA. Deletions cut 2 bases from V and 6 bases from J, with 16 bases between. CDR3: CASSLDPLGFAGELFF. CDR3 DNA sequence: TGTGCCAGCAGCTTAGACCCATTGGGATTCGCCGGGGAGCTGTTTTTT.

This clonotype has at least ten counts. V is TRBV7-9 and J is TRBJ1-3; possible D gene TRBD1, 5 bases. The germline V and J ends were trimmed by 5 bases and 6 bases, with 20 bases remaining between them. Germline assignment: CDR1 SEHNR and CDR2 FQNEAQ (reference sequence). CDR3 length: 16 residues. In DNA form, the CDR3 reads TGTGCCAGCAGCCAGGCAGGGTCGTATGCTGAAAACACCATATATTTT. Translation: CASSQAGSYAENTIYF. Based on the CDR3 plus reference TRBV7-9 and TRBJ1-3, the full variable domain is DTGVSQNPRHKITKRGQNVTFRCDPISEHNRLYWYRQTLGQGPEFLTYFQNEAQLEKSRLLSDRFSAERPKGSFSTLEIQRTEQGDSAMYLCASSQAGSYAENTIYFGEGSWLTVV.

The table lists this clonotype with a few counts. The chain combines TRBV20-1 with TRBJ2-3, with a weak D call TRBD2 (6 bases). Germline V gene sequence: CDR1 DFQATT, CDR2 SNEGSKA (reference sequence). V was shortened by 5 bases and J by 0 bases, with 12 bases between the two germline ends. The CDR3 runs to 14 residues. Written as DNA, the CDR3 is TGCAGTGCTGGAGGGACCTCTAGCACAGATACGCAGTATTTT. Encoded protein: CSAGGTSSTDTQYF.

This clonotype turned up a few times. The chain is built from TRBV15 and TRBJ2-5; D is possibly TRBD2 (5 bases). Germline assignment: CDR1 LNHNV and CDR2 YYDKDF (reference sequence). The V end was cut by 0 bases, the J end by 3 bases, with 11 bases between. The CDR3 totals 15 residues. CDR3 protein: CATSRDRTEEETQYF. The CDR3 nucleotides are TGTGCCACCAGCAGAGATCGGACGGAGGAAGAGACCCAGTACTTC.

This clonotype was detected many times. The J gene is TRBJ2-1, the V gene TRBV6-2 or TRBV6-3; D is possibly TRBD2 (6 bases). The germline V gene has CDR1 MNHEY and CDR2 SVGEGT. The CDR3 totals 11 residues. Trimming cost V 4 bases and J 10 bases, with 8 bases left between them. The CDR3 DNA reads TGTGCCAGCAGTTCGGGACTCGAGCAGTTCTTC. Its protein product is CASSSGLEQFF.

This clonotype was counted ten times or more. This rearrangement joins TRBV10-3 to TRBJ1-5; TRBD1 is a possible D gene (5 bases). This CDR3 has 14 residues. Between the trimmed V and J ends, which lost 0 bases and 5 bases, there was a span of 8 bases. The V gene's germline CDR1 is ENHRY and CDR2 SYGVKD. The CDR3 here is CAISESGGYQPQHF. The CDR3 bases are TGTGCCATCAGTGAGTCGGGGGGGTATCAGCCCCAGCATTTT.

This clonotype was found many times. This chain connects TRBV11-2 to TRBJ2-7; D gene ambiguous. Trimming shortened V by 4 bases and J by 4 bases, and 14 bases separated the two germline ends. Germline lookup yields CDR1 SGHAT and CDR2 FQNNGV. The length of the CDR3 is 14 residues. The CDR3 loop reads CASSSELGRYEQYF. CDR3 bases: TGTGCCAGCAGCTCAGAACTTGGACGGTACGAGCAGTACTTC.

Many counts were recorded for this clonotype. The rearrangement joins TRBV5-1 to TRBJ2-3, with TRBD2 identical over 16 bases. This CDR3 has 18 amino acids. Germline assignment: CDR1 SGHRS and CDR2 YFSETQ. J gave up 6 bases and V 6 bases, and 13 bases lay outside the gene matches. CDR3 DNA sequence: TGCGCCAGCACCGGGACTAGCGGGGGGGCGTGGCCGAGCGATACGCAGTATTTT. This encodes CASTGTSGGAWPSDTQYF.

In nucleotides, the CDR3 is TGTGCCAGCAGCCTAAGCGTAGGCGGGGAGCTGTTTTTT. Its translation is CASSLSVGGELFF. The rearrangement joins TRBV7-3 to TRBJ2-2; D uncertain. The CDR3 loop spans 13 amino acids. The V end lost 5 bases, the J end lost 7 bases, and 11 bases lay between the germline ends. From germline, CDR1 is SGHTA and CDR2 FQGTGA.